This T cell receptor beta chain came from a study of blood T cells in healthy people across ages. Using a J-beta primer mix together with a sample-barcoded 5' primer, a second PCR was run for about 6 to 11 cycles. Through a template-switch adaptor with 12 random nucleotides, each cDNA molecule received a tag. TCRdb independently ran MiXCR on the 5' RACE reads; one entry per CDR3 protein. This table has 890,000 or so distinct CDR3 sequences, 62% appearing once. The CDR3 runs 13 residues. Trimming cost V 5 bases and J 0 bases, with 11 bases left between them. Germline values: CDR1 DFQATT, CDR2 SNEGSKA (reference sequence). This clonotype was picked up a small number of times.

The material sequenced was blood. This TCR came from a man younger than 40 in good health. The gene calls are TRBV20-1 and TRBJ2-7; D is perhaps TRBD1 (5 bases). CDR3 nucleotides: TGCAGTGCTGGCAGGGCGAGCTCCTACGAGCAGTACTTC. Protein sequence: CSAGRASSYEQYF.